Listed below are T cell receptor beta chains from one sample, sequenced in a study of T-cell reconstitution after alpha-beta-depleted transplantation in children. TCRdb re-called the PCR reads through MiXCR, storing one row per CDR3 protein. Here the sample spans around 230,000 distinct CDR3 sequences, approximately 19% being singletons. Specimen: PBMCs, mostly from graft donor cells, collected 360 days after TCRalphabeta/CD19-depleted stem cell transplant. The receptor source for this set is a male patient under 10 years old who had a stem cell transplant for acute lymphoblastic leukemia, so the T cells may come from the graft donor. Both conserved end residues are part of each CDR3. The D gene is left open where the match is weak. Expanded clones get a size class; other rows say once, few or many, or leave the size out.

V gene,CDR3 length,clone size,D gene,J gene,CDR3 protein,CDR3 DNA
TRBV7-2,14,.,.,TRBJ2-5,CASSLAAYQETQYF,TGTGCCAGCAGCTTAGCTGCCTACCAAGAGACCCAGTACTTC
TRBV5-1,15,many,.,TRBJ2-2,CASSSDGHNTGELFF,TGCGCCAGCAGCTCAGACGGGCACAACACCGGGGAGCTGTTTTTT
TRBV12-3/TRBV12-4,13,.,TRBD2,TRBJ2-5,CASSTGLAETQYF,TGTGCCAGCAGCACGGGACTAGCTGAGACCCAGTACTTC
TRBV5-1,18,.,.,TRBJ2-3,CASSFGFVPRVVTDTQYF,TGCGCCAGCAGCTTCGGTTTTGTGCCACGGGTGGTTACAGATACGCAGTATTTT
TRBV12-3/TRBV12-4,14,.,.,TRBJ2-3,CASSLWVPTDTQYF,TGTGCCAGCAGTCTGTGGGTGCCTACAGATACGCAGTATTTT
TRBV10-3,13,.,.,TRBJ1-3,CAISDEGRLTIYF,TGTGCCATCAGTGACGAGGGGCGGCTCACCATATATTTT
TRBV5-4,15,.,TRBD2,TRBJ2-7,CASSSGGLGIYEQYF,TGTGCCAGCAGCTCCGGGGGACTAGGGATCTACGAGCAGTACTTC
TRBV5-1,11,few,.,TRBJ1-1,CASSHNTEAFF,TGCGCCAGCAGCCATAACACTGAAGCTTTCTTT
TRBV10-3,15,.,.,TRBJ2-5,CAISVLQGSQETQYF,TGTGCCATCAGTGTTCTCCAGGGTTCGCAAGAGACCCAGTACTTC
TRBV27,13,.,.,TRBJ2-5,CASSLRGKETQYF,TGTGCCAGCAGTTTACGGGGAAAAGAGACCCAGTACTTC
TRBV4-3,15,.,.,TRBJ1-6,CASSQDHSYNSPLHF,TGCGCCAGCAGCCAAGATCACAGCTATAATTCACCCCTCCACTTT
TRBV4-2,14,few,TRBD1,TRBJ1-1,CASSHDRVGTEAFF,TGTGCCAGCAGCCACGACAGGGTCGGAACTGAAGCTTTCTTT
TRBV9,17,many,.,TRBJ1-1,CASSVATNTPQNTEAFF,TGTGCCAGCAGCGTAGCTACGAACACCCCCCAGAACACTGAAGCTTTCTTT
TRBV7-2,16,.,.,TRBJ2-5,CASSLVPVGIEQTQYF,TGTGCCAGCAGCTTAGTTCCTGTGGGGATTGAGCAGACCCAGTACTTC
TRBV5-1,14,.,TRBD1,TRBJ2-7,CASSSTGDSYEQYF,TGCGCCAGCAGCTCGACAGGGGACTCCTACGAGCAGTACTTC
TRBV28,22,few,TRBD1,TRBJ1-1,CASSLCGFTVTGTGALCTEAFF,TGTGCCAGCAGTTTATGCGGCTTTACTGTCACCGGGACAGGGGCGTTGTGCACTGAAGCTTTCTTT
TRBV5-5,15,.,TRBD2,TRBJ2-1,CASSLPLAGYNEQFF,TGTGCCAGCAGCTTGCCGTTAGCGGGATACAATGAGCAGTTCTTC
TRBV5-1,13,few,.,TRBJ2-1,CASSAGGYNEQFF,TGCGCCAGTAGTGCTGGGGGGTACAATGAGCAGTTCTTC
TRBV20-1,14,few,.,TRBJ2-7,CSASSRQDPYEQYF,TGCAGTGCTAGTAGTCGGCAGGACCCCTACGAGCAGTACTTC
TRBV3-1,15,few,TRBD1,TRBJ2-7,CASRMTGTDLYEQYF,TGTGCCAGCAGGATGACCGGGACAGACTTGTACGAGCAGTACTTC
TRBV12-3/TRBV12-4,17,.,.,TRBJ2-2,CASSLWGAGGNTGELFF,TGTGCCAGCAGTTTATGGGGGGCAGGGGGAAACACCGGGGAGCTGTTTTTT
TRBV15,13,.,.,TRBJ2-1,CATSRDHDNEQFF,TGTGCCACCAGCAGAGACCATGACAATGAGCAGTTCTTC
TRBV19,15,.,.,TRBJ2-1,CASSILAGRGNEQFF,TGTGCCAGTAGTATCCTGGCGGGCAGGGGTAATGAGCAGTTCTTC
TRBV15,15,few,.,TRBJ2-1,CATSRDEREANEQFF,TGTGCCACCAGCAGAGATGAAAGGGAGGCGAATGAGCAGTTCTTC
TRBV7-2,16,.,TRBD1,TRBJ2-3,CASSLGDRVSTDTQYF,TGTGCCAGCAGCTTAGGGGACAGGGTTAGCACAGATACGCAGTATTTT
TRBV5-1,15,few,TRBD1,TRBJ2-2,CASSLVGQGTGELFF,TGCGCCAGCAGCTTGGTCGGACAGGGAACCGGGGAGCTGTTTTTT
TRBV7-9,17,few,TRBD1,TRBJ2-6,CASSSADRDNGANVLTF,TGTGCCAGCAGCTCCGCGGACAGGGACAATGGGGCCAACGTCCTGACTTTC
TRBV12-3/TRBV12-4,17,few,TRBD2,TRBJ2-3,CASTSGSGVFSTDTQYF,TGTGCCAGCACCTCGGGTAGCGGGGTGTTTAGCACAGATACGCAGTATTTT
TRBV4-3,16,.,.,TRBJ2-3,CASSRLATDRTDTQYF,TGCGCCAGCAGCCGTCTAGCGACCGACCGCACAGATACGCAGTATTTT
TRBV7-8,14,few,.,TRBJ2-3,CASSRRSLADTQYF,TGTGCCAGCAGCCGTAGATCCCTCGCAGATACGCAGTATTTT
TRBV20-1,17,.,TRBD2,TRBJ2-4,CSAATGGHRLAKNIQYF,TGCAGTGCTGCAACGGGGGGGCACCGCCTAGCCAAAAACATTCAGTACTTC
TRBV30,14,many,TRBD2,TRBJ2-3,CAWSFSGGTDTQYF,TGTGCCTGGAGTTTTAGCGGGGGCACAGATACGCAGTATTTT
TRBV11-2,18,.,TRBD2,TRBJ2-1,CASSLVGLAGGFYNEQFF,TGTGCCAGCAGCTTAGTGGGACTAGCGGGGGGCTTCTACAATGAGCAGTTCTTC
TRBV2,16,.,.,TRBJ2-3,CASRPTGFSSTDTQYF,TGTGCCAGCAGACCAACGGGGTTTAGTAGCACAGATACGCAGTATTTT
TRBV29-1,13,few,.,TRBJ2-1,CSVTRTVYNEQFF,TGCAGCGTTACACGGACAGTCTACAATGAGCAGTTCTTC
TRBV6-2/TRBV6-3,17,.,TRBD2,TRBJ2-3,CASSLRTSGSAPDTQYF,TGTGCCAGCAGTTTGAGGACTAGCGGATCAGCACCAGATACGCAGTATTTT
TRBV5-5,15,.,.,TRBJ2-2,CASSPINTNTGELFF,TGTGCCAGCAGCCCGATAAATACAAACACCGGGGAGCTGTTTTTT
TRBV7-9,15,.,.,TRBJ2-5,CASSLWDQAGETQYF,TGTGCCAGCAGCTTATGGGACCAGGCGGGAGAGACCCAGTACTTC
TRBV12-3/TRBV12-4,14,few,.,TRBJ2-3,CASRQHGNGDTQYF,TGTGCCAGCAGGCAACATGGCAATGGAGATACGCAGTATTTT